What follows is one T cell receptor beta chain and its context. Its specificity is not known. This sample was taken from a study of vaccination and CD4 T cells after COVID-19. As for treatment: approximately 10-day PBMC culture with coronavirus spike peptide pools or control peptides (ViraFEST assay). ViraFEST sequenced TCRs after peptide-pool expansion of antigen-specific T cells. With the Oncomine TCR Beta short-read assay, DNA from cultured CD4+ T cells was sequenced. From the PCR reads, TCRdb called clonotypes with MiXCR, one entry per CDR3 protein. The data hold around 20,000 distinct CDR3 sequences, with approximately 49% observed a single time. Study-wide findings and caveats: For convalescent patients, 304 of the 307 vaccine-specific clones analyzed were classified as spike mono-reactive.

This CDR3 comprises 16 residues. V dropped 2 bases and J dropped 5 bases, with 18 bases sitting between them. Germline loops: CDR1 SEHNR, CDR2 FQNEAQ (reference sequence). The sequenced material came from CD4+ T cells from blood, cultured in vitro. The chain is built from TRBV7-9 and TRBJ2-5, with D perhaps being TRBD1 or TRBD2 (5 bases each). This receptor was obtained from a human donor who had recovered from COVID-19. In DNA form, the CDR3 reads TGTGCCAGCAGCTTACCGATAGGAGGACAAGGGGAGACCCAGTACTTC. Translated: CASSLPIGGQGETQYF.